The 9 T cell receptor beta chains given below trace back to one sample, sequenced in a study of T cell repertoires in cytomegalovirus infection. MiXCR, run by TCRdb on the reads, gives a single entry per CDR3 protein. This sample yields approximately 750,000 distinct CDR3 sequences, of which 35% to 45% are seen a single time; 2.5% to 3.5% belongs to the top ten. The sample comprised PBMCs. The source of these receptors is a human donor in good health (CMV status not recorded). Some clones in this sample may be carry-over from other donors' samples.

This chain uses TRBV19 with TRBJ2-2; D is ambiguous. The CDR3 loop spans 14 amino acids. Germline CDR1 and CDR2: LNHDA and SQIVND (reference sequence). The V end lost 7 bases, the J end lost 1 base, and 10 bases lay between the germline ends. The CDR3 DNA sequence: TGTGCCAGTACCCCCAAGCGGAACACCGGGGAGCTGTTTTTT. This translates into CASTPKRNTGELFF.

This sequence joins TRBV6-1 and TRBJ1-2; no definite D call. This CDR3 spans 13 amino acids. Germline loops: CDR1 MNHNS, CDR2 SASEGT. The V gene lost 7 bases and the J gene lost 6 bases, with 15 bases spanning the gap. CDR3 sequence: CASTVARQDGYTF. The CDR3 DNA sequence: TGTGCCAGCACCGTCGCCCGCCAGGATGGCTACACCTTC.

The table lists this clonotype with a few counts. V gene TRBV28 combines with J gene TRBJ1-2; 10 bases line up with TRBD1. This CDR3 has 15 residues. The ends lost 5 bases at V and 3 bases at J; junction bases unmatched: 6. Germline V gene data show CDR1 as MDHEN and CDR2 as SYDVKM. CDR3 in DNA: TGTGCCAGCAGTACGAGGGACAGGGGCTACTATGGCTACACCTTC. Amino acid sequence: CASSTRDRGYYGYTF.

This sequence joins TRBV10-3 and TRBJ2-7; D gene uncertain. From germline, CDR1 is ENHRY and CDR2 SYGVKD. There are 14 residues in the CDR3. V was clipped by 0 bases and J by 0 bases, with 6 bases between them. CDR3 sequence: CAISESSSSYEQYF. Here the CDR3 DNA reads TGTGCCATCAGTGAGTCGTCGAGCTCCTACGAGCAGTACTTC.

This clonotype was observed a few times. The CDR3 is CSVQAGRTEAFF. CDR3 sequence (DNA): TGCAGCGTGCAGGCGGGGAGGACTGAAGCTTTCTTT. The chain combines TRBV29-1 with TRBJ1-1; D unresolved. The CDR3 consists of 12 residues. Between the trimmed V and J ends, which lost 6 bases and 5 bases, there was a span of 13 bases. Germline CDR1 is SQVTM and CDR2 is ANQGSEA.

This clonotype was detected only once. This chain joins TRBV20-1 and TRBJ2-3; TRBD2 agrees at 8 bases. The CDR3 has 15 amino acids. V shed 5 bases, J shed 2 bases, and the junction held 9 bases outside the gene matches. Germline CDR1 reads DFQATT; CDR2 reads SNEGSKA (reference sequence). In DNA, the CDR3 is TGCAGTGCTTCCGGGACTAGAGTATCCACAGATACGCAGTATTTT. Amino acids: CSASGTRVSTDTQYF.

The chain recombines TRBV11-2 with TRBJ2-1; D may be TRBD1 (6 bases). CDR1 and CDR2 (germline): SGHAT, FQNNGV. The V gene lost 1 base and the J gene lost 4 bases, with 11 bases spanning the gap. The CDR3 is made up of 15 amino acids. CDR3 sequence reads: CASSLGTAPYNEQFF. The CDR3, as DNA: TGTGCCAGCAGCTTAGGGACAGCCCCATACAATGAGCAGTTCTTC.

This clonotype was seen only a few times. This chain links TRBV4-1 with TRBJ2-5, with 8 bases lining up with TRBD1. This CDR3 spans 13 amino acids. The junction had 7 bases not matched to a gene; V was cut back by 0 bases and J by 13 bases. CDR1 and CDR2 (germline): MGHRA, YSYEKL. CDR3 sequence: CASSQEHATGVYF. CDR3 nucleotide sequence: TGCGCCAGCAGCCAAGAACACGCGACAGGGGTGTACTTC.

The table lists this clonotype with a few counts. The chain links TRBV7-9 to TRBJ2-1; tentative D call: TRBD2 (5 bases). This CDR3 region has 15 residues. With 1 base removed from V and 0 bases from J, the gap between germline ends came to 7 bases. Germline values: CDR1 SEHNR, CDR2 FQNEAQ (reference sequence). Written as DNA, the CDR3 is TGTGCCAGCAGCTTAGTACTAGACTCCTACAATGAGCAGTTCTTC. Its translation is CASSLVLDSYNEQFF.